Below, 9 T cell receptor beta chains from the same sample are listed, as sequenced in a study of cytomegalovirus exposure and HLA in healthy donors. TCRdb keeps only in-frame clones here, not all; method: immunoSEQ multiplex PCR. This repertoire shows 150,000 to 200,000 clones, roughly 85% found once; its top ten account for approximately 15%. Material: PBMCs. These receptors were obtained from a man aged 18 to 35 in good health and CMV-seropositive.

This sequence joins TRBV28 and TRBJ1-1, with 11 positions matching TRBD1. CDR1 is MDHEN, CDR2 SYDVKM, per germline. With 4 bases clipped from V and 0 bases from J, the junction kept 4 bases outside the gene matches. This CDR3 contains 16 residues. The CDR3 bases are TGTGCCAGCAGTTCGGACAGGGGGCCCTTGAACACTGAAGCTTTCTTT. Amino acids: CASSSDRGPLNTEAFF.

V usage is TRBV5-1 and J usage is TRBJ2-5; TRBD1 matches 11 bases. Germline values: CDR1 SGHRS, CDR2 YFSETQ. The CDR3 totals 15 residues. V gave up 4 bases and J gave up 5 bases; unmatched junction bases: 7. CDR3 DNA sequence: TGCGCCAGCAGCACTTCCGGGACAGGGGGGGAGACCCAGTACTTC. As protein: CASSTSGTGGETQYF.

This clone was observed a few times. The chain employs TRBV28 and TRBJ1-2; no clear D gene. V was clipped by 2 bases and J by 6 bases, with 7 bases between them. The V gene's germline CDR1 is MDHEN and CDR2 SYDVKM. The CDR3 has 12 residues. This chain's CDR3 is CASSLPSDGYTF. Written as DNA, the CDR3 is TGTGCCAGCAGTTTACCCTCGGATGGCTACACCTTC.

The chain couples TRBV5-4 to TRBJ2-7; 9 bases fit TRBD1. Germline CDR1 SGHNT, CDR2 YYREEE (reference sequence). The J segment lost 2 bases and the V segment lost 4 bases, leaving 7 bases of the junction unmatched. The CDR3 loop spans 15 amino acids. Here the CDR3 reads CASSTAGQGAYEQYF. The DNA of the CDR3 is TGTGCCAGCAGCACTGCGGGACAGGGAGCCTACGAGCAGTACTTC.

The chain has TRBV6-6 and TRBJ2-3; tentative D call: TRBD2 (6 bases). The CDR3 length is 15 residues. The germline V gene encodes CDR1 MNHNY and CDR2 SVGAGI (reference sequence). V gave up 2 bases and J gave up 3 bases, with 12 bases separating them. The CDR3 protein is CASSYGGSNTDTQYF. The CDR3 bases are TGTGCCAGCAGTTACGGGGGGTCCAATACAGATACGCAGTATTTT.

The rearrangement links TRBV7-3 to TRBJ2-5; 9 bases are a match to TRBD2. This CDR3 has 15 residues. Germline values: CDR1 SGHTA, CDR2 FQGTGA. With 5 bases clipped from V and 3 bases from J, the junction kept 7 bases outside the gene matches. CDR3 coding DNA: TGTGCCAGCAGCCCCCTGGCTAGCGGGAAAGAGACCCAGTACTTC. Translation gives CASSPLASGKETQYF.

The CDR3 DNA reads as TGTGCCAGCAGCCCCTACAGCGGGAGGGCAGATACGCAGTATTTT. Translating gives CASSPYSGRADTQYF. This chain joins TRBV6-5 and TRBJ2-3; 10 bases fit TRBD2. Germline values: CDR1 MNHEY, CDR2 SVGAGI. CDR3 length: 15 amino acids. With 6 bases clipped from V and 4 bases from J, the junction kept 7 bases outside the gene matches.

The chain joins TRBV28 to TRBJ2-1; 7 nucleotides align to TRBD2. The CDR3 is made up of 16 amino acids. The V gene end was trimmed by 4 bases and the J gene end by 3 bases; junction bases not matched to a gene: 9. Germline CDR1 reads MDHEN; CDR2 reads SYDVKM. The CDR3 loop is CASSSLTSRIYNEQFF. Written as DNA, the CDR3 is TGTGCCAGCAGTTCCTTGACTAGCAGGATCTACAATGAGCAGTTCTTC.

The chain couples TRBV10-1 to TRBJ2-3; 14 nucleotides match TRBD2. The length of the CDR3 is 19 residues. The germline V gene has CDR1 WNHNN and CDR2 SYGVQD (reference sequence). V lost 0 bases and J lost 0; bases outside the gene matches: 5. CDR3 sequence: CASSESGLAGASSTDTQYF. CDR3 sequence (DNA): TGCGCCAGCAGTGAGTCGGGACTAGCGGGAGCATCTAGCACAGATACGCAGTATTTT.